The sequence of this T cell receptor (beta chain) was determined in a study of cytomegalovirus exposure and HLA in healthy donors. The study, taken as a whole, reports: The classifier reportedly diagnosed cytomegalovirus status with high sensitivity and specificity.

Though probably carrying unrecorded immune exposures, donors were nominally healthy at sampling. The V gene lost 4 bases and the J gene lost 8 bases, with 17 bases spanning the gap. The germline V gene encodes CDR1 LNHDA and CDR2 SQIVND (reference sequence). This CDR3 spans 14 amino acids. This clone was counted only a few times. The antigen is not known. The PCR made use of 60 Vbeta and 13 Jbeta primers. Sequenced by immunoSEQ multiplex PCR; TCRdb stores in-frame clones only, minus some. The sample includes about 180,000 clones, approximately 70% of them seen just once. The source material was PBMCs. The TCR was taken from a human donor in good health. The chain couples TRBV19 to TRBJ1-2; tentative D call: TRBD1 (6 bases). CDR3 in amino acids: CASSRQRTDGGYTF. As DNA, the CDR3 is TGTGCCAGTAGTAGGCAAAGGACAGACGGGGGCTACACCTTC.